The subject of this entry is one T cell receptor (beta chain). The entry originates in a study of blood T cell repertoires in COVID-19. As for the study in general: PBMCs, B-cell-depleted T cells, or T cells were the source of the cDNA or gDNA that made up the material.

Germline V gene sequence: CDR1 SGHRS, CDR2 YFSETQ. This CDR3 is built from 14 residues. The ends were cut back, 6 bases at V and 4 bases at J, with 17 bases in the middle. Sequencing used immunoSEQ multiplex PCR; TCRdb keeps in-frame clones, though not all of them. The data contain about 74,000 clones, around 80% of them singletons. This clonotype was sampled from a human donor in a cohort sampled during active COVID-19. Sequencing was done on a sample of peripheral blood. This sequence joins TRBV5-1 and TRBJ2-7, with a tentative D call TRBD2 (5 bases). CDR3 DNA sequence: TGCGCCAGCAACGAAGGGAGCTTTGGGTACGAGCAGTACTTC. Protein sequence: CASNEGSFGYEQYF.